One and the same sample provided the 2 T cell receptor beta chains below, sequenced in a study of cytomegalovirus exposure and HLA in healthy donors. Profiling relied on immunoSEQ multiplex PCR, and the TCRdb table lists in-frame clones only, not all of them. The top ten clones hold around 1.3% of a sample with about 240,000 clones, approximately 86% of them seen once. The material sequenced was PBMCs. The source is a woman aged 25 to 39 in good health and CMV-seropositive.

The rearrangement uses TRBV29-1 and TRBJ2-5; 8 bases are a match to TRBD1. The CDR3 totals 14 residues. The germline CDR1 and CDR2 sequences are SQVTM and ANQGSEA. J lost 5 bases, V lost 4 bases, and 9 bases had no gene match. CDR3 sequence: CSVGDRGSGETQYF. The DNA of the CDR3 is TGCAGCGTTGGAGACAGGGGCTCGGGGGAGACCCAGTACTTC.

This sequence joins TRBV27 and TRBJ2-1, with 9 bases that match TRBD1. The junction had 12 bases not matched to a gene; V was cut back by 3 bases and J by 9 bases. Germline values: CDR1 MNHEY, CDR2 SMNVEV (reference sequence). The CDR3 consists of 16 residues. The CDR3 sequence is CASSFRTGAFWSEQFF. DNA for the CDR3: TGTGCCAGCAGTTTCAGGACAGGGGCATTTTGGAGTGAGCAGTTCTTC.